The rows below give T cell receptor beta chains drawn from one sample of a study of T cells after yellow fever vaccination. TCRdb re-derived calls from the 5' RACE reads in MiXCR, one entry per CDR3 protein. This sample carries some 560,000 distinct CDR3 sequences, about 17% of them seen once, and the ten largest clones take around 15%. The source material was PBMCs, sampled 4 to 6 days after the first yellow fever vaccination. Receptors were obtained from a man younger than 35 who received the YFV17D yellow fever vaccine. Both conserved end residues are part of each CDR3. D genes are given only for firm matches. Only part of the rows carry a size: once, few, many, or a class if the clone is expanded.

v_gene	d_gene	abundance	j_gene	CDR3nt	CDR3aa
TRBV12-3/TRBV12-4	NA	NA	TRBJ2-3	TGTGCCAGCAGTTCAACACGGGGGTACACAGATACGCAGTATTTT	CASSSTRGYTDTQYF
TRBV5-1	TRBD1	NA	TRBJ1-5	TGCGCCAGCAGCTTGGCGGGGACAGGGGCCAACCAGCCCCAGCATTTT	CASSLAGTGANQPQHF
TRBV7-2	NA	NA	TRBJ1-6	TGTGCCAGCAGCCTCGAGAGGATCGGGGTAAATTCACCCCTCCACTTT	CASSLERIGVNSPLHF
TRBV20-1	NA	few	TRBJ1-2	TGCAGTGCCCGGACAGCCCGCTATGGCTACACCTTC	CSARTARYGYTF
TRBV4-1	NA	NA	TRBJ1-4	TGCGCCAGCAGCCAACGACCCGGTGAAAAACTGTTTTTT	CASSQRPGEKLFF
TRBV5-1	NA	few	TRBJ1-2	TGCGCCAGCAGCTTCCGGTATAACTATGGCTACACCTTC	CASSFRYNYGYTF
TRBV9	NA	many	TRBJ2-1	TGTGCCAGCAGCGTAGGGGGCACCGAGGCGTATGAGCAGTTCTTC	CASSVGGTEAYEQFF
TRBV11-2	NA	few	TRBJ2-5	TGTGCCAGCAGCTTAGGGCAACGGCCGTCAGAGACCCAGTACTTC	CASSLGQRPSETQYF
TRBV12-3/TRBV12-4	NA	NA	TRBJ1-3	TGTGCCAGCAGTAACAGGGACACCATATATTTT	CASSNRDTIYF
TRBV6-1	TRBD2	once	TRBJ2-3	TGTGCCAGCATCCCCACTGCGTGGGGACTAGCGGGGGGGACAGATACGCAGTATTTT	CASIPTAWGLAGGTDTQYF